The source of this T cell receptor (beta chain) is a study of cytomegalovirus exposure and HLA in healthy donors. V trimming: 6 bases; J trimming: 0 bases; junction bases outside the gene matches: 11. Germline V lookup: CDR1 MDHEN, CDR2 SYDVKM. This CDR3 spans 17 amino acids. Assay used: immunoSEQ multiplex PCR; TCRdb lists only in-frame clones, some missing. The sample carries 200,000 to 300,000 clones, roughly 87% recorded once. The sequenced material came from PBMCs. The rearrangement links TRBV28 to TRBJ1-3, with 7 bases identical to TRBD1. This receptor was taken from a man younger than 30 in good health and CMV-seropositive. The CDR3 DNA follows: TGTGCCAGCAGGCTTGCTCGGGACAGAGGCTCTGGAAACACCATATATTTT. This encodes CASRLARDRGSGNTIYF.